This T cell receptor beta chain was recorded in a study of blood T cell repertoires in COVID-19. As for the study in general: Acute and convalescent COVID-19 specimens originated in the United States, Italy and Spain. PBMCs, B-cell-depleted T cells, or T cells were the source of the cDNA or gDNA that made up the material.

Between the trimmed V and J ends, which lost 3 bases and 5 bases, there was a span of 18 bases. In germline, CDR1 is DFQATT, CDR2 SNEGSKA (reference sequence). The CDR3 runs 15 residues. Source study methods: From reference gene primer amplification, estimates of nucleated cell counts were derived. TCRdb's copy holds only in-frame clones and misses some; the assay was immunoSEQ multiplex PCR. V, J and clone size reflect that table, while D and trimming were determined from the DNA. The sample lists 400,000 to 550,000 clones, 80% to 90% occurring once. This chain joins TRBV20-1 and TRBJ2-3; TRBD2 might be the D (5 bases). This TCR was recovered from a woman aged 25 to 39 with acute or convalescent COVID-19. Sample: peripheral blood. DNA for the CDR3: TGCAGTGCTAGTACGGGGTCGGGGTTGGGAGATACGCAGTATTTT. It is translated as CSASTGSGLGDTQYF.